This T cell receptor beta chain originates from a study of blood T cell repertoires in COVID-19 (TCRdb year 2020). Regarding the complete study: Samples from collaborators originated in the United States, Italy and Spain and spanned both the acute and convalescent phases of COVID-19. The material from the prospective study consisted of cDNA or gDNA derived from T cells, B-cell-depleted T cells, or PBMCs. Subjects who had been exposed to COVID-19, were actively infected with it, or had recovered from it provided the deeply sampled blood TCRbeta repertoires that made up the dataset. The repertoires were released in a freely available public database meant as a resource for research on the immune response to SARS-CoV-2. Samples came from the ongoing ImmuneRACE study (first 160 participants) plus 1,254 subjects from 6 global collaborators. Sample metadata almost always included a de-identified subject ID, COVID-19 status, age in years and sex. Where available, HLA class I and class II types were obtained from metadata supplied by the sample provider rather than from assay-based typing. Summary of the overall study and its limitations: How much clinical and demographic metadata was included differed by source and by participant, and the metadata was provided uncurated.

The immunoSEQ Assay, a bias-controlled multiplex PCR, was used to amplify TCRbeta CDR3 regions from genomic DNA. In the source study's methods: The number of nucleated cells in each sample was estimated from the amplification of reference gene primers within the assay. To quantify the absolute abundance of each unique TCRbeta CDR3 rearrangement, sequence reads were collapsed and filtered. For each sample, productive Simpson clonality was calculated as the square root of Simpson's diversity index across productive rearrangements. The clones in this table, taken by TCRdb from immuneACCESS, are in-frame only. Not every clone is retained; where verified, under half of the shortfall comes from an unresolved V gene, and the cause of the rest is unknown. V, J and clone size are those of that table, while D and trimming were read from the DNA. This sample gives about 170,000 clones in total; over 80% of them show up just once. Roughly 9.1% of the sample goes to the ten largest clones.

With respect to this clone: Its recognized antigen is unknown. No clone much larger than this one lies a single base away; base qualities are absent.

The collaborating institutions used their own protocols to collect whole blood in K2EDTA tubes. For TCRbeta analysis, collaborators shipped samples as frozen whole blood, isolated PBMCs, or DNA extracted from either of those sample types. V lost 1 base and J lost 1 base; the stretch between them is 8 bases long. For CDR1 and CDR2, the germline V gene lists SGHTS and YDEGEE. The CDR3 sequence holds 14 residues, the cysteine and phenylalanine included. The retained sequence is limited to the CDR3, 42 bases, with the frame set at the first base. The TCR comes from a woman aged 80 or older with active or convalescent COVID-19. Here the chain combines TRBV5-8 and TRBJ2-5, with TRBD2 as a weak D call on 6 bases. The sequenced material came from peripheral blood. The sequence in DNA is TGTGCCAGCAGCTTGTTCGGGAGCCAAGAGACCCAGTACTTC. The translation is CASSLFGSQETQYF.